The rows below give T cell receptor beta chains drawn from one sample of a study of blood T cell repertoires in COVID-19. Profiled with immunoSEQ multiplex PCR; TCRdb holds only in-frame clones, not every one. The sample includes under 60,000 clones, less than 85% seen only once; the top ten take approximately 5%. The sequenced sample was peripheral blood. All receptors derive from a human donor in a cohort sampled during active COVID-19. Each CDR3 is given with its conserved first and last residue. A D gene is named only where the DNA matches it firmly. Clone size appears in some rows only: once, few, many, or a class for an expanded clone.

TGTGCCAGCAGCTGGTATAGCGGGGGCGCCGCGAACACCGGGGAGCTGTTTTTT | CASSWYSGGAANTGELFF | TRBV7-9 | - | TRBD2 | TRBJ2-2
TGTGCCAGCAGTGAAGGCGTAAAGAGCAATCAGCCCCAGCATTTT | CASSEGVKSNQPQHF | TRBV6-1 | - | - | TRBJ1-5
TGTGCCAGCAGTTACTTAAAACAGGGGGCTCGAGGTGAGCAGTTCTTC | CASSYLKQGARGEQFF | TRBV6-5 | - | TRBD1 | TRBJ2-1
TGTGCCAGCAGCTTTCCTTCTCCACGTCGAGGCACTGAAGCTTTCTTT | CASSFPSPRRGTEAFF | TRBV7-2 | - | - | TRBJ1-1
TGTGCCAGCAGTTTATTTTCAGGCTATGGCTACACCTTC | CASSLFSGYGYTF | TRBV28 | - | - | TRBJ1-2
TGTGCCAGCAGCCAACTCCACGAGCAGTACTTC | CASSQLHEQYF | TRBV3-1/TRBV3-2 | - | - | TRBJ2-7
TGTGCCAGCAGCTCTGGGGCCGGACCTTACAATGAGCAGTTCTTC | CASSSGAGPYNEQFF | TRBV7-2 | - | - | TRBJ2-1
TGTGCCAGCAGCCAAGATTGGGGGGGTCAGCCCCAGCATTTT | CASSQDWGGQPQHF | TRBV4-2 | - | - | TRBJ1-5
TGCGCCAGCGCCCTTGGGACAGGGGGCGCGGGCACCTTC | CASALGTGGAGTF | TRBV5-1 | few | TRBD1 | TRBJ1-2
TGTGCCAGCACCGAAGGAGGCGTTGGCTACACCTTC | CASTEGGVGYTF | TRBV12-3/TRBV12-4 | - | - | TRBJ1-2
TGTGCCACCAGCAGAGAGATTACAGGGGGCGAGGAAAAACTGTTTTTT | CATSREITGGEEKLFF | TRBV15 | - | TRBD1 | TRBJ1-4
TGTGCCAGCAGTTTAGGGGGCAGGGTTTCACCCCTCCACTTT | CASSLGGRVSPLHF | TRBV28 | - | - | TRBJ1-6
TGTGCCAGCAGTTACTCGGCCTCCAGTATGGGAAACACCATATATTTT | CASSYSASSMGNTIYF | TRBV6-5 | - | - | TRBJ1-3
TGTGCCAGCAGTTACGGCACTAGCGCCCAAGAGACCCAGTACTTC | CASSYGTSAQETQYF | TRBV6-6 | - | TRBD2 | TRBJ2-5